This TCR beta chain was profiled in a study of cytomegalovirus exposure and HLA in healthy donors. Findings of the study overall: In a later analysis, a missense DCLRE1C variant was linked to TCR beta V- and J-gene trimming.

The V gene's germline CDR1 is WSHSY and CDR2 SAAADI. The CDR3 length is 16 residues. After removal of 0 bases from V and 5 bases from J, the junction contained 6 bases not matched to a gene. The PCR ran on 60 Vbeta and 13 Jbeta primers. Using immunoSEQ multiplex PCR, the repertoire was profiled, and TCRdb retains in-frame clones only, with some absent. This sample carries roughly 140,000 clones, roughly 80% of them seen once, and the ten largest clones take 1.3% to 1.5%. On this clone: No antigen is known for it.

The receptor was derived from a man aged 18 to 35 in good health and CMV-seronegative. The sequencing input was PBMCs. This rearrangement joins TRBV10-2 to TRBJ2-7, with 11 positions matching TRBD1. CDR3 sequence: CASSESRDRGWDEQYF. CDR3 DNA sequence: TGCGCCAGCAGTGAGTCGAGGGACAGGGGGTGGGACGAGCAGTACTTC.